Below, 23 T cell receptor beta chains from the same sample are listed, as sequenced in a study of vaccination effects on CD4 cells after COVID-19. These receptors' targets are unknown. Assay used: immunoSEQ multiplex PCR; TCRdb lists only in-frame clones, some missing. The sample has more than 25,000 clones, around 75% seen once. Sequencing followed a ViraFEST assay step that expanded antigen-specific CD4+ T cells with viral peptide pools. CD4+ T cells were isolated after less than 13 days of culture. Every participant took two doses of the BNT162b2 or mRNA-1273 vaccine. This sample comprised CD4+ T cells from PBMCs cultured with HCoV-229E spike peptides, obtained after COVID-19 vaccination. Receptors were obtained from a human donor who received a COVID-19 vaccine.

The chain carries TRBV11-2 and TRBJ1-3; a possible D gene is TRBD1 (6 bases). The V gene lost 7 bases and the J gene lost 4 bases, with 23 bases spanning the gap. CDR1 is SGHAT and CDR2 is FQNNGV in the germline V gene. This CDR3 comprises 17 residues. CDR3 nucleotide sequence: TGTGCCAGCAACAAAGGAACGCCCCGGGGGCAAGGAAACACCATATATTTT. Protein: CASNKGTPRGQGNTIYF.

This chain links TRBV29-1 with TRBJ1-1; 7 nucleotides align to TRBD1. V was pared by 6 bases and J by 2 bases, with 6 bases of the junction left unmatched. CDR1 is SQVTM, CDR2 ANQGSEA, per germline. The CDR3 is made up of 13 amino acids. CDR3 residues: CSVPGQLNTEAFF. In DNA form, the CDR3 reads TGCAGCGTCCCGGGACAGTTAAACACTGAAGCTTTCTTT.

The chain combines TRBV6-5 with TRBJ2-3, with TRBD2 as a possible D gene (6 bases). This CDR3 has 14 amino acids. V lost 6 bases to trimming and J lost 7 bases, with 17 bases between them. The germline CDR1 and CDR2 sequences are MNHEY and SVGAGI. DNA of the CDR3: TGTGCCAGCAGGTCAGCGGGTTTCGTCAATACGCAGTATTTT. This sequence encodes CASRSAGFVNTQYF.

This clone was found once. CDR3 in DNA: TGTGCCAGCATGGGGACCACTCTAGGGTATGGCTACACCTTC. Translated: CASMGTTLGYGYTF. The chain uses TRBV6-6 and TRBJ1-2; D may be TRBD1 (5 bases). Germline assignment: CDR1 MNHNY and CDR2 SVGAGI (reference sequence). The ends were cut back, 7 bases at V and 5 bases at J, with 17 bases in the middle. This CDR3 spans 14 amino acids.

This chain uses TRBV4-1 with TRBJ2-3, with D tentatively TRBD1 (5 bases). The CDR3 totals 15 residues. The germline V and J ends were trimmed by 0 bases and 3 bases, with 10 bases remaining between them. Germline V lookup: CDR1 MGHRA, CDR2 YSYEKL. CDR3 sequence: CASSQDAGLTDTQYF. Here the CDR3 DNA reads TGCGCCAGCAGCCAAGATGCAGGGTTAACAGATACGCAGTATTTT.

The CDR3 coding sequence is TGTGCCACTTCGAGGCAGGGTATCTTAGGTCAGCCCCAGCATTTT. Amino acid sequence: CATSRQGILGQPQHF. This chain links TRBV2 with TRBJ1-5; possibly TRBD1 for D (5 bases). The CDR3 runs to 15 residues. CDR1 SNHLY and CDR2 FYNNEI come from the germline V gene. Trimming removed 10 bases at V and 6 bases at J, with 22 bases between.

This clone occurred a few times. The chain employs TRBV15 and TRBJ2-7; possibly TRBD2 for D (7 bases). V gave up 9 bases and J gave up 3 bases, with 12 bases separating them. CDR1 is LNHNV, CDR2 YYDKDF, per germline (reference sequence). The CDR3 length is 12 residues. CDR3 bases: TGTGCCACGTCGGGGGGCTTCTACGAGCAGTACTTC. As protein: CATSGGFYEQYF.

The CDR3 DNA sequence: TGTGCCAGCTCACCATCGACCGGGCACACTGAAGCTTTCTTT. Translation gives CASSPSTGHTEAFF. The rearrangement joins TRBV18 to TRBJ1-1; D is ambiguous. Trimming left V 2 bases short and J 3 bases short, with 10 bases between. The CDR3 is made up of 14 amino acids. CDR1 is KGHSH and CDR2 is LQKENI in the germline V gene.

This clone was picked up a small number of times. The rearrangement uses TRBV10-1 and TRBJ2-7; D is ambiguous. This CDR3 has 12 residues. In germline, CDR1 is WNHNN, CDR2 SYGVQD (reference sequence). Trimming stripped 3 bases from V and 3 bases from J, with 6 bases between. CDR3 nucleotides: TGCGCCAGCAGTGACGGTGGCTACGAGCAGTACTTC. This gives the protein CASSDGGYEQYF.

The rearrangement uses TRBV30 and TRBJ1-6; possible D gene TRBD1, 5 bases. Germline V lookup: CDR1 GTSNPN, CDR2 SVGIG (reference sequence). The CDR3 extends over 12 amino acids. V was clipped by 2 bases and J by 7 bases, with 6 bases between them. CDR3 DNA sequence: TGTGCCTGGAGTAGGGGAAATTCACCCCTCCACTTT. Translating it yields CAWSRGNSPLHF.

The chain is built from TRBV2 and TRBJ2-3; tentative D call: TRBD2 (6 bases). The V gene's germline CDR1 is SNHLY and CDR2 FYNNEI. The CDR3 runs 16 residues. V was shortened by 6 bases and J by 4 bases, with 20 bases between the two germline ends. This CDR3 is CASSLPRDSYPDTQYF. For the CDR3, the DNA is TGTGCCAGCAGCCTCCCTCGGGACTCCTACCCAGATACGCAGTATTTT.

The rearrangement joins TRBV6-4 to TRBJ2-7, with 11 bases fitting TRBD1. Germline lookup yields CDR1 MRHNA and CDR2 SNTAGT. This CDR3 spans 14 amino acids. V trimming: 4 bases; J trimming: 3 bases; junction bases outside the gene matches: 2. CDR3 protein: CASSAGTGGYEQYF. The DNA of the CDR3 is TGTGCCAGCAGTGCCGGGACAGGGGGCTACGAGCAGTACTTC.

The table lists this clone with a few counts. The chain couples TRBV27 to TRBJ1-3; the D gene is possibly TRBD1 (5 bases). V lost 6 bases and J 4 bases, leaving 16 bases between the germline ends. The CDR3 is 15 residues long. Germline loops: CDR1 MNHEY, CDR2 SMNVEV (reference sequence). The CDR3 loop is CASRPWGRKGNTIYF. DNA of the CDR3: TGTGCCAGCAGACCCTGGGGGAGAAAGGGAAACACCATATATTTT.

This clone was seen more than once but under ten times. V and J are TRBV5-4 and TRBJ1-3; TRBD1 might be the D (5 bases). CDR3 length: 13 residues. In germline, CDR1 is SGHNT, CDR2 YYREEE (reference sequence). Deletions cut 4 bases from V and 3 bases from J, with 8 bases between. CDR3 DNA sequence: TGTGCCAGCAGCCAGGGAGTTGGAAACACCATATATTTT. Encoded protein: CASSQGVGNTIYF.

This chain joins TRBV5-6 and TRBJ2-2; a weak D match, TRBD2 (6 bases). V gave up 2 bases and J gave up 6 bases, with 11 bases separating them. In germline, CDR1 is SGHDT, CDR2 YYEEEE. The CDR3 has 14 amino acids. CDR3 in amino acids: CASSFGGASGELFF. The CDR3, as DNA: TGTGCCAGCAGCTTTGGAGGGGCTTCCGGGGAGCTGTTTTTT. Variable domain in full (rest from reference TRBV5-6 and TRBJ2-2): DAGVTQSPTHLIKTRGQQVTLRCSPKSGHDTVSWYQQALGQGPQFIFQYYEEEERQRGNFPDRFSGHQFPNYSSELNVNALLLGDSALYLCASSFGGASGELFFGEGSRLTVL.

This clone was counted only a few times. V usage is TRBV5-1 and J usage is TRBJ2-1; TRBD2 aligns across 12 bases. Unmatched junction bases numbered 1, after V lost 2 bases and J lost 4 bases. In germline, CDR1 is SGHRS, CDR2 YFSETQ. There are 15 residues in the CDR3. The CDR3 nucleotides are TGCGCCAGCAGCTTTACTAGCGGGGGGTACAATGAGCAGTTCTTC. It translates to CASSFTSGGYNEQFF.

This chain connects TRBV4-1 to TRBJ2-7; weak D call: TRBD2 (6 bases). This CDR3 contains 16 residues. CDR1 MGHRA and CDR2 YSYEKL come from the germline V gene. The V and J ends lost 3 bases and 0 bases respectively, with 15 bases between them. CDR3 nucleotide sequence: TGCGCCAGCAGCCAGGAGTTTAGGGACTTCTCCTACGAGCAGTACTTC. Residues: CASSQEFRDFSYEQYF.

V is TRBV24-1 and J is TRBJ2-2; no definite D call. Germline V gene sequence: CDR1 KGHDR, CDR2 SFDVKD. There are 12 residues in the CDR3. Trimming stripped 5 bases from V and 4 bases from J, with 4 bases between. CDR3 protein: CATSGRTGELFF. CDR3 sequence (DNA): TGTGCCACCAGTGGTCGCACCGGGGAGCTGTTTTTT.

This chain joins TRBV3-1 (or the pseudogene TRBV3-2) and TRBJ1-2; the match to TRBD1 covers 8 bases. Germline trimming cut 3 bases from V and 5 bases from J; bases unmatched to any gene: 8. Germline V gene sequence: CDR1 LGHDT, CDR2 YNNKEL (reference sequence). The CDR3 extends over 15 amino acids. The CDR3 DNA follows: TGTGCCAGCAGCCAGTGGGACAGGCGGGAATATGGCTACACCTTC. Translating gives CASSQWDRREYGYTF.

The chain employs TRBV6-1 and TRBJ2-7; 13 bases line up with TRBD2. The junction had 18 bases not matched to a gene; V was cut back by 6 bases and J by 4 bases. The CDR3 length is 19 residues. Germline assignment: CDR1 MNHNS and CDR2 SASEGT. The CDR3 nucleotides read TGTGCCAGCAGAGAAACTAGCGGGGGGGCCTACCATCTATTTTACGAGCAGTACTTC. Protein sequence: CASRETSGGAYHLFYEQYF.

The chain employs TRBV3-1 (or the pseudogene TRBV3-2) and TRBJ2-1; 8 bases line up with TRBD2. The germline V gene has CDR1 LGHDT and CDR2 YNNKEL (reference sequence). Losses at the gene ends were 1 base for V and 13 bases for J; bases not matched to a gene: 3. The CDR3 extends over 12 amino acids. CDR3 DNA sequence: TGTGCCAGCAGCCAAGGCGGGGGGTCTCAGTTCTTC. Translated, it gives CASSQGGGSQFF.

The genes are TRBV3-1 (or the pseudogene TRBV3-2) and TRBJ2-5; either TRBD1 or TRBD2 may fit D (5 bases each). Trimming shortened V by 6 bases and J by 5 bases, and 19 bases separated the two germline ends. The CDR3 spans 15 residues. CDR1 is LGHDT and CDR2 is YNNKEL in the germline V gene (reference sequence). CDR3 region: CASSSAQGVGETQYF. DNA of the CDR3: TGTGCCAGCAGTTCGGCTCAGGGAGTGGGGGAGACCCAGTACTTC.

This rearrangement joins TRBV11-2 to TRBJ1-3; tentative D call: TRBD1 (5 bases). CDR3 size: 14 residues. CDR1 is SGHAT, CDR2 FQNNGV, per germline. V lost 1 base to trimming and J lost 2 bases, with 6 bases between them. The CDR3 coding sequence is TGTGCCAGCAGCTTAGCAGGGACTGGAAACACCATATATTTT. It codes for CASSLAGTGNTIYF.